Here is one T cell receptor (beta chain) with its context. The data are from a study of T cells after yellow fever vaccination. Overall study: Fractions with few cells were prepared using SMART-Seq v4 Ultra Low Input.

Trimming took 4 bases from V and 5 from J; bases not matched to a gene: 4. The germline V gene encodes CDR1 DFQATT and CDR2 SNEGSKA (reference sequence). This CDR3 region has 12 residues. TCRdb analysed the 5' RACE reads with MiXCR anew, one entry per CDR3 protein. The sample records 250,000 to 350,000 distinct CDR3 sequences, around 6.8% being singletons. This clonotype was obtained from a man younger than 35 who received the YFV17D yellow fever vaccine. Here the sequenced sample was PBMCs, taken about 49 days after the first yellow fever vaccination. This chain joins TRBV20-1 and TRBJ2-5; 7 bases are a match to TRBD2. CDR3 bases: TGCAGTGCTACCGGGGAGGGGGAGACCCAGTACTTC. Residues: CSATGEGETQYF.